The T cell receptor beta chain described here comes from a study of blood T cell repertoires in COVID-19. The overall study: The samples span acute and convalescent COVID-19 from the United States, Italy and Spain. PBMCs, B-cell-depleted T cells, or T cells were the source of the cDNA or gDNA that made up the material.

Turning to this clone: Other nucleotide sequences from this sample produce the same CDR3.

Method: immunoSEQ multiplex PCR; TCRdb's copy keeps in-frame clones and lacks some. This sample has some 210,000 clones, with about 86% found just once. Living in about two dozen US areas, the participants were between roughly 18 and 90 years of age. Grouping used clinical history reported by participants in a survey and questionnaire. Germline CDR1 and CDR2: KGHSH and LQKENI. The junction had 3 bases not matched to a gene; V was cut back by 5 bases and J by 7 bases. This CDR3 has 14 residues. This clonotype was sampled from a woman in her forties or fifties with acute COVID-19. The sequencing sample was made of PBMCs or T cells enriched from blood (not recorded which). The V and J genes are TRBV18 and TRBJ1-6, with 9 positions matching TRBD1. CDR3 residues: CASSSDRGNSPLHF. DNA of the CDR3: TGTGCCAGCTCATCTGACAGGGGGAATTCACCCCTCCACTTT.